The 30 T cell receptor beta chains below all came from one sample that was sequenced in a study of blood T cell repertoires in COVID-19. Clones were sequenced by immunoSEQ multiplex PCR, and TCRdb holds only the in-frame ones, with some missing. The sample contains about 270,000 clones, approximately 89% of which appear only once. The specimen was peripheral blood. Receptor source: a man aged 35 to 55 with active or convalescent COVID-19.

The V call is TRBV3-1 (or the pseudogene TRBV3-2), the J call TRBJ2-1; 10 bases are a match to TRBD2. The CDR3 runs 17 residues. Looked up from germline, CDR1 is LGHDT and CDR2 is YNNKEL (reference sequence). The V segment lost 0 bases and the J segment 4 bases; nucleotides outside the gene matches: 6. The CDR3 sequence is CASSQDSLAGDYNEQFF. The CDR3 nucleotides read TGTGCCAGCAGCCAAGATTCCCTAGCGGGGGATTACAATGAGCAGTTCTTC.

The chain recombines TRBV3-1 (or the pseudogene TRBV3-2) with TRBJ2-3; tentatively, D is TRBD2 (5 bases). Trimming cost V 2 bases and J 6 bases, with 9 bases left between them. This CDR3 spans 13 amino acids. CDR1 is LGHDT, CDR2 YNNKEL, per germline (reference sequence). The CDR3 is CASSQTRKDTQYF. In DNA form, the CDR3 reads TGTGCCAGCAGCCAAACTAGGAAGGATACGCAGTATTTT.

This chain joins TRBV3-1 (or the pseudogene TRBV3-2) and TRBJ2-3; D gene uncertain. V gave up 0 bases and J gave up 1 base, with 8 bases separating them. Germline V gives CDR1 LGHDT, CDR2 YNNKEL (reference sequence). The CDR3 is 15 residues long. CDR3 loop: CASSQESAGTDTQYF. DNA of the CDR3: TGTGCCAGCAGCCAAGAGAGTGCGGGCACAGATACGCAGTATTTT.

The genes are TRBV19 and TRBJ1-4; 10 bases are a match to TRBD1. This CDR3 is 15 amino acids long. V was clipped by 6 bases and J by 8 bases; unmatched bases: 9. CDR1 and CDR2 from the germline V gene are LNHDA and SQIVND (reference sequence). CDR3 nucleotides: TGTGCCAGTAGCAGCCAGACAGGGGGCGAAGAAAAACTGTTTTTT. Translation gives CASSSQTGGEEKLFF.

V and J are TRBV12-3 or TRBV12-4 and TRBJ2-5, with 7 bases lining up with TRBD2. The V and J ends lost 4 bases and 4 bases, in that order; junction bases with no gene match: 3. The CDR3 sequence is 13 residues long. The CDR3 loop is CASSSAGAETQYF. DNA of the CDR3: TGTGCCAGCAGTTCGGCGGGAGCAGAGACCCAGTACTTC.

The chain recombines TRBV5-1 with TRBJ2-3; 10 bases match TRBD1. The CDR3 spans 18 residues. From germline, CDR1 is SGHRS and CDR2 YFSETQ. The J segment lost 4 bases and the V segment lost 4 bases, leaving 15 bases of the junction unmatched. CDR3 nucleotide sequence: TGCGCCAGCAGCGGAAAAAAGACGGGGACAGGGGTGGCAGATACGCAGTATTTT. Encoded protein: CASSGKKTGTGVADTQYF.

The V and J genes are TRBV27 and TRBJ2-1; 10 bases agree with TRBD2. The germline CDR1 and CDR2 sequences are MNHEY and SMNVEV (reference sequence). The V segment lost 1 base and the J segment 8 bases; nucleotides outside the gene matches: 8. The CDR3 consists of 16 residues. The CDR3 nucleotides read TGTGCCAGCAGTTTATATCCTAGCGGGGGACTCGATGAGCAGTTCTTC. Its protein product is CASSLYPSGGLDEQFF.

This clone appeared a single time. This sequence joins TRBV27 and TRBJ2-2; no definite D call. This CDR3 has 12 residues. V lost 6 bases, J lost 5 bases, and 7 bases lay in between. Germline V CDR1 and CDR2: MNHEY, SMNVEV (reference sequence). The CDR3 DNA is TGTGCCAGCAGCCTCGCGACCGGGGAGCTGTTTTTT. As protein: CASSLATGELFF.

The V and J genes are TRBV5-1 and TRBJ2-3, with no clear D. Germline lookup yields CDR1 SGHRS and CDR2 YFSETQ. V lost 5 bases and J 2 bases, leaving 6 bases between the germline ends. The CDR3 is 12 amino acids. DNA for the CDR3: TGCGCCAGCAGACAACACACAGATACGCAGTATTTT. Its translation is CASRQHTDTQYF. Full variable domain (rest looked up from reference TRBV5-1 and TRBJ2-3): KAGVTQTPRYLIKTRGQQVTLSCSPISGHRSVSWYQQTPGQGLQFLFEYFSETQRNKGNFPGRFSGRQFSNSRSEMNVSTLELGDSALYLCASRQHTDTQYFGPGTRLTVL.

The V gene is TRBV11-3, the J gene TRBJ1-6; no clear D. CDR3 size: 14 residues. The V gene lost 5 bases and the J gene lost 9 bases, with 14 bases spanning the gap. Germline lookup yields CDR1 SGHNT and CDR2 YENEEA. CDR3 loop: CASSHGSVGSPLHF. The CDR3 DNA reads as TGTGCCAGCAGCCACGGGTCCGTTGGTTCACCCCTCCACTTT.

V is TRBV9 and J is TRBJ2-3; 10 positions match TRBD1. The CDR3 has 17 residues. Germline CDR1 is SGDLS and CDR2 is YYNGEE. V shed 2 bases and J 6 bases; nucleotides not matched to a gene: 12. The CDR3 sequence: CASSVKIGTGDRDTQYF. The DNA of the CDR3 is TGTGCCAGCAGCGTCAAAATAGGGACAGGGGATCGGGATACGCAGTATTTT.

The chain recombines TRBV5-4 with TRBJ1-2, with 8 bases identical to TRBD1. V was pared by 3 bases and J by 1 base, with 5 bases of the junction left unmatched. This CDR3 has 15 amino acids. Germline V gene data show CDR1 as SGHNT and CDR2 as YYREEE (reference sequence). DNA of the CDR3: TGTGCCAGCAGCTCAACAGGGGGGAATAACTATGGCTACACCTTC. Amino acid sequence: CASSSTGGNNYGYTF.

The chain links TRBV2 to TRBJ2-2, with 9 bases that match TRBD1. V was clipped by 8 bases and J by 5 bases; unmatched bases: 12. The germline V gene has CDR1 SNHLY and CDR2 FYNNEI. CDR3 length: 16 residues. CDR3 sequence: CASQRPGQGRTGELFF. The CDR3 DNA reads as TGTGCCAGCCAAAGACCGGGACAGGGACGGACCGGGGAGCTGTTTTTT.

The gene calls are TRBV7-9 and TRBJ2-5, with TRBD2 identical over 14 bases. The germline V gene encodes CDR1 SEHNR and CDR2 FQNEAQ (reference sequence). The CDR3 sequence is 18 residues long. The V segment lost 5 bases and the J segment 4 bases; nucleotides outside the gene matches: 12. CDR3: CASSLGTSGGRLAETQYF. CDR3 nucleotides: TGTGCCAGCAGCCTGGGGACTAGCGGGGGACGGTTGGCAGAGACCCAGTACTTC.

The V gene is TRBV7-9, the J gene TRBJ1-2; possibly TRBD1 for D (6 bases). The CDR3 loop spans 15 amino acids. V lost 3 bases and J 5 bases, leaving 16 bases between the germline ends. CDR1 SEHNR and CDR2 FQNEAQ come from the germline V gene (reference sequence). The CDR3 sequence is CASSFGGAGGYGYTF. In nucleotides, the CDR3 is TGTGCCAGCAGCTTTGGGGGCGCAGGTGGATATGGCTACACCTTC. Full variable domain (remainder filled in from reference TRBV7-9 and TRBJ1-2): DTGVSQNPRHKITKRGQNVTFRCDPISEHNRLYWYRQTLGQGPEFLTYFQNEAQLEKSRLLSDRFSAERPKGSFSTLEIQRTEQGDSAMYLCASSFGGAGGYGYTFGSGTRLTVV.

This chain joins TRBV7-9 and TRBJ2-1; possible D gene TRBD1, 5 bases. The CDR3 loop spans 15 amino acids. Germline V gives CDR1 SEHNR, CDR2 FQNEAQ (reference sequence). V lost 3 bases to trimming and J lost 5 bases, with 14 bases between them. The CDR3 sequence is CASSFPGSEHNEQFF. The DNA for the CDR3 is TGTGCCAGCAGCTTCCCAGGGTCAGAACACAATGAGCAGTTCTTC.

The CDR3 nucleotides read TGTGCCAGCAGCTTTTATAGCGGGAGCACAGATACGCAGTATTTT. It encodes CASSFYSGSTDTQYF. The chain couples TRBV11-3 to TRBJ2-3; 7 bases match TRBD2. The ends lost 3 bases at V and 0 bases at J; junction bases unmatched: 3. CDR3 length equals 15 residues. The germline V gene encodes CDR1 SGHNT and CDR2 YENEEA.

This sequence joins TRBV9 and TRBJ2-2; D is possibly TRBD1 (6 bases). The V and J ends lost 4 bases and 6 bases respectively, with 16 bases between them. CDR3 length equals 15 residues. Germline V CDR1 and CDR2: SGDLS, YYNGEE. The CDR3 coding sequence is TGTGCCAGCAGCTCCCTGACAGGATGGGCCGGGGAGCTGTTTTTT. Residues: CASSSLTGWAGELFF.

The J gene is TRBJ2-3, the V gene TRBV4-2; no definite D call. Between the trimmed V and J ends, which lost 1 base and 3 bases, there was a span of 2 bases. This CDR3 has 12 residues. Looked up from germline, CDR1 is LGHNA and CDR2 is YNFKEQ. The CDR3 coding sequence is TGTGCCAGCAGCCAAGCTACAGATACGCAGTATTTT. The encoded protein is CASSQATDTQYF.

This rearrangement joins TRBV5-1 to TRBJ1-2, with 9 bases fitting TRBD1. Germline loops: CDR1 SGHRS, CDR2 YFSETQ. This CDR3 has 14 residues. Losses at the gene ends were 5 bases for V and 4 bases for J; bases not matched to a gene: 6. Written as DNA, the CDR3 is TGCGCCAGCAGGGGACAGGGTAACTTCTATGGCTACACCTTC. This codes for CASRGQGNFYGYTF.

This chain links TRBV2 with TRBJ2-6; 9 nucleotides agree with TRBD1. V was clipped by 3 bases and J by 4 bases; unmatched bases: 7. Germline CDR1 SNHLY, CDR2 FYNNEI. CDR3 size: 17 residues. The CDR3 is CASSEGQGLSGANVLTF. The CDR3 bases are TGTGCCAGCAGTGAGGGACAGGGACTTTCCGGGGCCAACGTCCTGACTTTC.

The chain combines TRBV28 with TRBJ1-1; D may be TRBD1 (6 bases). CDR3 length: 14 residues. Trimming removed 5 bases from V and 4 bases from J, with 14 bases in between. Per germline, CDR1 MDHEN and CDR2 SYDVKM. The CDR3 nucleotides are TGTGCCAGCAGTCCGGGACACCAGAGCACTGAAGCTTTCTTT. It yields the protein CASSPGHQSTEAFF.

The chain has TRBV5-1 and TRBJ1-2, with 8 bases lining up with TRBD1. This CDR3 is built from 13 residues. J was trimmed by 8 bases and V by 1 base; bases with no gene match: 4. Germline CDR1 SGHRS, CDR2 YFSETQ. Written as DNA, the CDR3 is TGCGCCAGCAGCTTGCAGGGGGCGGAGGGCTACACCTTC. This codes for CASSLQGAEGYTF.

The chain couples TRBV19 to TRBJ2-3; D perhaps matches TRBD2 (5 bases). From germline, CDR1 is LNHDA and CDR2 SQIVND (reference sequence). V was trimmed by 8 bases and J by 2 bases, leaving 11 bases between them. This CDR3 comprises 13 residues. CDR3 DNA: TGTGCCAGTGCAGTAGCGAACACAGATACGCAGTATTTT. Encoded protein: CASAVANTDTQYF. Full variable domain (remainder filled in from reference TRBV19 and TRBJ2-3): DGGITQSPKYLFRKEGQNVTLSCEQNLNHDAMYWYRQDPGQGLRLIYYSQIVNDFQKGDIAEGYSVSREKKESFPLTVTSAQKNPTAFYLCASAVANTDTQYFGPGTRLTVL.

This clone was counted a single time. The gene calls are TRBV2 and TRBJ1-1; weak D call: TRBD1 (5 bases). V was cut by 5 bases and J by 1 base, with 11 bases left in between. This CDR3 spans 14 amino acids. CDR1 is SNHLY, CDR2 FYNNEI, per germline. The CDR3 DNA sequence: TGTGCCAGCAGTTCCTTCAGGGAGAACACTGAAGCTTTCTTT. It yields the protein CASSSFRENTEAFF.

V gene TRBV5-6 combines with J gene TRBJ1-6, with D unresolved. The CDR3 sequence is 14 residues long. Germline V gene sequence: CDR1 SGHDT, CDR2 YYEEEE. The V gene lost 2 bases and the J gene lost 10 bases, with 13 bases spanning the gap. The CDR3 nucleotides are TGTGCCAGCAGCTTTGGAGCGGGTGAATCACCCCTCCACTTT. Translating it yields CASSFGAGESPLHF.

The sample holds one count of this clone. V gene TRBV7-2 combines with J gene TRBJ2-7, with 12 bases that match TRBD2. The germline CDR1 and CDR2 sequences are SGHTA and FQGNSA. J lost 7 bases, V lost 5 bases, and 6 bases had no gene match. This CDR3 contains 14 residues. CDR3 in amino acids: CASSHTSGRQEQYF. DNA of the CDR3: TGTGCCAGCAGCCATACTAGCGGGAGGCAAGAGCAGTACTTC. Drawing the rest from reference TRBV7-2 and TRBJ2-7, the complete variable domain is GAGVSQSPSNKVTEKGKDVELRCDPISGHTALYWYRQSLGQGLEFLIYFQGNSAPDKSGLPSDRFSAERTGGSVSTLTIQRTQQEDSAVYLCASSHTSGRQEQYFGPGTRLTVT.

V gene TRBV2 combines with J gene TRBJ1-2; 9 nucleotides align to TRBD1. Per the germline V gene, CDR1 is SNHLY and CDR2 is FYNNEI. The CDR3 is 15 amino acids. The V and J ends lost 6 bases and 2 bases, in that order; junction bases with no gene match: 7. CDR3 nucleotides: TGTGCCAGCAGCGCAGACAGGGGGAGAAACTATGGCTACACCTTC. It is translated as CASSADRGRNYGYTF.

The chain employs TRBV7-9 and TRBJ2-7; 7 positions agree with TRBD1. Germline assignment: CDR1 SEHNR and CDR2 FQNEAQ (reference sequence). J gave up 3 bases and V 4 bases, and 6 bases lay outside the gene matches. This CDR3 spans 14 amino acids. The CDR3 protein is CASSWGQNYYEQYF. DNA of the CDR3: TGTGCCAGCAGCTGGGGACAGAATTACTACGAGCAGTACTTC.

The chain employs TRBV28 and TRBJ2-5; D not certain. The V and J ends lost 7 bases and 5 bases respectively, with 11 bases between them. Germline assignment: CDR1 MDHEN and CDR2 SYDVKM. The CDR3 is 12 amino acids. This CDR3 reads CASNNPIETQYF. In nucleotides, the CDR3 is TGTGCCAGCAACAACCCGATTGAGACCCAGTACTTC.